Below are 23 T cell receptor beta chains sequenced from a single sample in a study of T cells after yellow fever vaccination. One entry per CDR3 protein results from TCRdb running MiXCR on the 5' RACE reads. The sample lists 120,000 or so distinct CDR3 sequences; roughly 15% were seen once. Material: CD8+ T cells sorted from PBMCs, obtained 5 days after the yellow fever booster vaccination. The receptors were gathered from a young man who received the YFV17D yellow fever vaccine.

This clonotype was recorded at least ten times. This chain links TRBV5-4 with TRBJ1-1; D unresolved. The CDR3 covers 11 residues. V was cut by 2 bases and J by 7 bases, with 6 bases left in between. The germline V gene has CDR1 SGHNT and CDR2 YYREEE (reference sequence). The CDR3 DNA sequence: TGTGCCAGCAGCTTTTTAAGTGAAGCTTTCTTT. It is translated as CASSFLSEAFF.

This clonotype was seen a few times. The chain couples TRBV7-6 to TRBJ2-1, with D maybe TRBD2 (6 bases). The CDR3 covers 15 residues. Germline loops: CDR1 SGHVS, CDR2 FNYEAQ. V lost 5 bases, J lost 10 bases, and 21 bases lay in between. Written as DNA, the CDR3 is TGTGCCAGCAGCCTCTACCGGGACTCTTCCAAGGAGCAGTTCTTC. This translates into CASSLYRDSSKEQFF.

The chain employs TRBV12-3 or TRBV12-4 and TRBJ1-5, with 9 nucleotides matching TRBD1. There are 15 residues in the CDR3. The J segment lost 5 bases and the V segment lost 6 bases, leaving 8 bases of the junction unmatched. DNA of the CDR3: TGTGCCAGCAGGGGACAGGGTGGCTGGGATCAGCCCCAGCATTTT. As protein: CASRGQGGWDQPQHF.

This clonotype has more than one count but fewer than ten. The V call is TRBV7-9, the J call TRBJ2-3; perhaps TRBD2 as D (6 bases). The CDR3 extends over 14 amino acids. Germline loops: CDR1 SEHNR, CDR2 FQNEAQ (reference sequence). With 6 bases removed from V and 4 bases from J, the gap between germline ends came to 14 bases. The CDR3 region is CASSFGGAPDTQYF. The DNA for the CDR3 is TGTGCCAGCAGTTTCGGAGGGGCCCCAGATACGCAGTATTTT.

V is TRBV7-9 and J is TRBJ2-4, with D tentatively TRBD1 (6 bases). V gave up 0 bases and J gave up 1 base, with 16 bases separating them. The CDR3 length is 18 residues. Germline values: CDR1 SEHNR, CDR2 FQNEAQ (reference sequence). DNA for the CDR3: TGTGCCAGCAGCTTAGCGCCGGTCAGGGGTTTGGCCAAAAACATTCAGTACTTC. The encoded protein is CASSLAPVRGLAKNIQYF.

This clonotype showed up just a few times. The gene calls are TRBV28 and TRBJ2-6; 7 bases match TRBD1. Per germline, CDR1 MDHEN and CDR2 SYDVKM. Trimming cost V 7 bases and J 6 bases; bases outside gene matches: 3. The CDR3 is 13 amino acids. The CDR3 loop reads CASKGQPANVLTF. The CDR3 DNA reads as TGTGCCAGCAAGGGACAGCCGGCCAACGTCCTGACTTTC.

This clonotype was counted between two and nine times. V is TRBV4-1 and J is TRBJ2-7; D is uncertain. V was clipped by 3 bases and J by 7 bases, with 19 bases between them. The CDR3 loop spans 15 amino acids. Germline V lookup: CDR1 MGHRA, CDR2 YSYEKL. DNA of the CDR3: TGCGCCAGCAGCCAGTCCCTCTTCTGGGGTAGTGAGCAGTACGTC. Residues: CASSQSLFWGSEQYV.

This sequence joins TRBV11-2 and TRBJ1-1; TRBD1 is a possible D gene (6 bases). Trimming shortened V by 4 bases and J by 6 bases, and 15 bases separated the two germline ends. The CDR3 runs 14 residues. CDR1 and CDR2 from the germline V gene are SGHAT and FQNNGV. The CDR3 spells CASSYEGQRAEAFF. CDR3 in DNA: TGTGCCAGCAGCTACGAAGGACAGCGGGCTGAAGCTTTCTTT.

The J gene is TRBJ2-1, the V gene TRBV11-3; 8 bases map to TRBD1. Germline lookup yields CDR1 SGHNT and CDR2 YENEEA. Trimming removed 5 bases from V and 6 bases from J; junction bases left unmatched: 9. This CDR3 is 15 amino acids long. The CDR3 bases are TGTGCCAGCAGCCCGCGAGGACAGGGTTTCAATGAGCAGTTCTTC. Encoded protein: CASSPRGQGFNEQFF.

The V call is TRBV7-2, the J call TRBJ1-1; D perhaps matches TRBD1 (5 bases). CDR3 length equals 13 residues. Germline V lookup: CDR1 SGHTA, CDR2 FQGNSA. The V end lost 2 bases, the J end lost 3 bases, and 7 bases lay between the germline ends. CDR3 bases: TGTGCCAGCAGCTTATGGGGGGACACTGAAGCTTTCTTT. Its translation: CASSLWGDTEAFF. Based on the CDR3 plus reference TRBV7-2 and TRBJ1-1, the full variable domain is GAGVSQSPSNKVTEKGKDVELRCDPISGHTALYWYRQSLGQGLEFLIYFQGNSAPDKSGLPSDRFSAERTGGSVSTLTIQRTQQEDSAVYLCASSLWGDTEAFFGQGTRLTVV.

This clonotype was counted between two and nine times. The V call is TRBV4-3, the J call TRBJ2-1, with 10 bases matching TRBD2. The length of the CDR3 is 16 residues. With 3 bases clipped from V and 4 bases from J, the junction kept 6 bases outside the gene matches. Per the germline V gene, CDR1 is LGHNA and CDR2 is YSLEER. The chain's CDR3 is CASSHFSSGGYNEQFF. The DNA for the CDR3 is TGCGCCAGCAGCCATTTTTCTAGCGGGGGTTACAATGAGCAGTTCTTC.

The gene calls are TRBV4-1 and TRBJ2-3, with D perhaps matching TRBD1 (6 bases). Trimming left V 1 base short and J 4 bases short, with 15 bases between. This CDR3 is 16 amino acids long. Germline assignment: CDR1 MGHRA and CDR2 YSYEKL. CDR3 bases: TGCGCCAGCAGCCAAGTGGGCCACAGGGCCCCAGATACGCAGTATTTT. Translating it yields CASSQVGHRAPDTQYF.

The CDR3 nucleotides are TGCAGCGTTGAATGGGGGGTCTTGAACATTCAGTACTTC. Translating it yields CSVEWGVLNIQYF. This chain links TRBV29-1 with TRBJ2-4; possible D gene TRBD2, 6 bases. V was pared by 2 bases and J by 7 bases, with 12 bases between. The CDR3 length is 13 residues. From germline, CDR1 is SQVTM and CDR2 ANQGSEA.

This clonotype was detected only a few times. The chain employs TRBV4-3 and TRBJ1-1, with 9 positions matching TRBD1. Germline CDR1 reads LGHNA; CDR2 reads YSLEER. CDR3 length equals 16 residues. Unmatched junction bases numbered 3, after V lost 1 base and J lost 0 bases. The CDR3 reads CASSQGTGEMNTEAFF. The CDR3 DNA follows: TGCGCCAGCAGCCAAGGGACAGGGGAAATGAACACTGAAGCTTTCTTT.

This clonotype was detected only a few times. V usage is TRBV1 and J usage is TRBJ1-5; the table calls TRBD1, which could not be checked here. TRBV1 is a pseudogene. The CDR3 is 15 amino acids. CDR3 in amino acids: CTSELKGTNDQPQHF. Written as DNA, the CDR3 is TGCACCAGTGAATTGAAGGGGACAAATGATCAGCCCCAGCATTTT.

V gene TRBV27 combines with J gene TRBJ2-5; D unclear. The V gene's germline CDR1 is MNHEY and CDR2 SMNVEV (reference sequence). The CDR3 runs to 13 residues. V was trimmed by 6 bases and J by 4 bases, leaving 12 bases between them. The CDR3 coding sequence is TGTGCCAGCAGACCCCTCGGCGGAGAGACCCAGTACTTC. Residues: CASRPLGGETQYF.

This chain links TRBV25-1 with TRBJ1-2, with D unresolved. The CDR3 extends over 14 amino acids. Trimming left V 3 bases short and J 8 bases short, with 16 bases between. Germline V gives CDR1 MGHDK, CDR2 SYGVNS. Written as DNA, the CDR3 is TGTGCCAGCAGTGATATATCTGAGAGTAGAGGCTACACCTTC. As protein: CASSDISESRGYTF.

This chain joins TRBV4-1 and TRBJ1-4; no firm D call. The CDR3 runs 15 residues. Per the germline V gene, CDR1 is MGHRA and CDR2 is YSYEKL. V was shortened by 1 base and J by 8 bases, with 14 bases between the two germline ends. CDR3 in amino acids: CASSQGAGPREKLFF. CDR3 in DNA: TGCGCCAGCAGCCAAGGGGCAGGCCCGAGAGAAAAACTGTTTTTT.

V gene TRBV5-1 combines with J gene TRBJ2-1, with unresolved D. CDR1 and CDR2 (germline): SGHRS, YFSETQ. V was pared by 0 bases and J by 7 bases, with 8 bases between. This CDR3 is 13 amino acids long. CDR3 nucleotide sequence: TGCGCCAGCAGCTTGGTTCCGACAAATGAGCAGTTCTTC. Translation gives CASSLVPTNEQFF.

V is TRBV4-3 and J is TRBJ1-2, with D maybe TRBD1 (6 bases). The CDR3 covers 16 residues. Looked up from germline, CDR1 is LGHNA and CDR2 is YSLEER. V was trimmed by 0 bases and J by 5 bases, leaving 16 bases between them. CDR3 loop: CASSQDPSAGAYGYTF. The CDR3 nucleotides read TGCGCCAGCAGCCAAGATCCATCGGCAGGGGCGTATGGCTACACCTTC.

This clonotype was picked up a small number of times. The chain employs TRBV11-3 and TRBJ2-2, with 8 bases lining up with TRBD1. With V trimmed by 5 bases and J by 7 bases, 9 bases remained unmatched. The germline V gene encodes CDR1 SGHNT and CDR2 YENEEA. CDR3 length equals 15 residues. The CDR3 DNA follows: TGTGCCAGCAGCCCCGAGACAGGGGTTGGCGGGGAGCTGTTTTTT. This gives the protein CASSPETGVGGELFF.

The chain has TRBV6-2 or TRBV6-3 and TRBJ2-5, with 13 bases identical to TRBD2. Germline trimming cut 2 bases from V and 1 base from J; bases unmatched to any gene: 4. Looked up from germline, CDR1 is MNHEY and CDR2 is SVGEGT. The CDR3 covers 17 residues. CDR3 in DNA: TGTGCCAGCAGTTACAGCGGACTAGCGGGGGTCCAAGAGACCCAGTACTTC. This encodes CASSYSGLAGVQETQYF.

The chain couples TRBV7-9 to TRBJ1-6; weak D call: TRBD1 (6 bases). The V end lost 0 bases, the J end lost 10 bases, and 10 bases lay between the germline ends. CDR1 is SEHNR and CDR2 is FQNEAQ in the germline V gene (reference sequence). The CDR3 sequence is 14 residues long. CDR3 coding DNA: TGTGCCAGCAGCTTAGCACAGGGCGAATCACCCCTCCACTTT. Translating it yields CASSLAQGESPLHF.